This T cell receptor beta chain was recorded in a study of blood T cell repertoires in COVID-19. Study in general: T cells, B-cell-depleted T cells, or PBMCs provided the cDNA or gDNA that served as material.

This clone occurred once. Authors' processing steps: Estimation of nucleated cell counts relied on the amplification of reference gene primers. Method: immunoSEQ multiplex PCR; TCRdb's copy keeps in-frame clones and lacks some. That table furnishes V, J and clone size, whereas the DNA furnished D and trimming. Among 250,000 or so clones listed, about 91% were seen once. The CDR3 sequence is 16 residues long. The V end was cut by 5 bases, the J end by 2 bases, with 16 bases between. Germline CDR1 reads SEHNR; CDR2 reads FQNEAQ (reference sequence). The sequenced sample consisted of peripheral blood. This chain connects TRBV7-9 to TRBJ2-1; a possible D gene is TRBD1 (6 bases). This receptor was identified in a woman in her twenties or thirties with COVID-19, enrolled during active disease. CDR3 in amino acids: CASSQPDRQTYNEQFF. Here the CDR3 DNA reads TGTGCCAGCAGCCAACCGGACAGACAAACCTACAATGAGCAGTTCTTC.